These 14 T cell receptor beta chains were sequenced from one sample in a study of control samples from healthy donors and cancer patients. TCRdb's table, derived via immunoSEQ multiplex PCR, lists solely in-frame clones and lacks some. The sample shows nearly 35,000 clones, 90% to 95% of them seen only once. Sequenced sample: PBMCs. These receptors originate from a man in his forties with colorectal cancer.

The V gene is TRBV5-8, the J gene TRBJ1-5; 8 nucleotides align to TRBD1. V lost 2 bases to trimming and J lost 1 base; unmatched junction nucleotides: 2. The V gene's germline CDR1 is SGHTS and CDR2 YDEGEE. This CDR3 comprises 15 residues. The CDR3 region is CASSFQGASNQPQHF. The CDR3 DNA reads as TGTGCCAGCAGCTTTCAGGGGGCGAGCAATCAGCCCCAGCATTTT.

V usage is TRBV4-1 and J usage is TRBJ1-4; perhaps TRBD1 as D (5 bases). The CDR3 sequence is 14 residues long. From germline, CDR1 is MGHRA and CDR2 YSYEKL. V lost 4 bases, J lost 7 bases, and 13 bases lay in between. CDR3 nucleotides: TGCGCCAGCAGCCCGGTAGGGGCCGGTGAAAAACTGTTTTTT. Its protein is CASSPVGAGEKLFF.

The chain employs TRBV19 and TRBJ2-1; D gene unclear. Trimming shortened V by 3 bases and J by 10 bases, and 13 bases separated the two germline ends. The CDR3 has 13 residues. In germline, CDR1 is LNHDA, CDR2 SQIVND (reference sequence). The CDR3 reads CASSIDTLGEQFF. The CDR3 DNA is TGTGCCAGTAGTATCGACACCCTGGGAGAGCAGTTCTTC.

This sequence joins TRBV7-9 and TRBJ2-1, with D unclear. This CDR3 comprises 15 residues. The V end was cut by 6 bases, the J end by 5 bases, with 17 bases between. Germline assignment: CDR1 SEHNR and CDR2 FQNEAQ (reference sequence). In DNA, the CDR3 is TGTGCCAGCAGGCCCGGCGAAAAGTGGGACAATGAGCAGTTCTTC. Translated: CASRPGEKWDNEQFF.

The chain has TRBV5-1 and TRBJ2-2, with TRBD2 matching 7 bases. Trimming cost V 3 bases and J 3 bases; bases outside gene matches: 14. The CDR3 is 18 amino acids. Germline CDR1 reads SGHRS; CDR2 reads YFSETQ. CDR3 DNA sequence: TGCGCCAGCAGCTCGAGCCCTCTGGGTGGGGGGGACACCGGGGAGCTGTTTTTT. It codes for CASSSSPLGGGDTGELFF.

The rearrangement uses TRBV15 and TRBJ2-2, with 9 positions matching TRBD1. The germline CDR1 and CDR2 sequences are LNHNV and YYDKDF (reference sequence). This CDR3 has 15 amino acids. Trimming cost V 7 bases and J 11 bases; bases outside gene matches: 14. The CDR3 DNA sequence: TGTGCCACCACCTCTGGGGGGACAGGGCGCTTAGAGCTGTTTTTT. Encoded protein: CATTSGGTGRLELFF.

The J gene is TRBJ2-7, the V gene TRBV20-1; D is perhaps TRBD2 (5 bases). The CDR3 consists of 11 residues. CDR1 and CDR2 (germline): DFQATT, SNEGSKA (reference sequence). The V end lost 3 bases, the J end lost 6 bases, and 9 bases lay between the germline ends. CDR3: CSASWTREQYF. As DNA, the CDR3 is TGCAGTGCTAGCTGGACTCGCGAGCAGTACTTC.

This clone was picked up one time. This chain uses TRBV6-5 with TRBJ2-1; D call uncertain. Germline values: CDR1 MNHEY, CDR2 SVGAGI. The ends were cut back, 7 bases at V and 0 bases at J, with 10 bases in the middle. This CDR3 contains 14 residues. DNA for the CDR3: TGTGCCAGCACCCCGATTGGCTCCTACAATGAGCAGTTCTTC. Protein sequence: CASTPIGSYNEQFF.

J is TRBJ1-3 and V is TRBV6-5, with D tentatively TRBD1 (5 bases). Germline loops: CDR1 MNHEY, CDR2 SVGAGI. Trimming took 0 bases from V and 0 from J, leaving 9 bases between them. The CDR3 loop spans 16 amino acids. The CDR3 is CASSYSIGTSGNTIYF. Here the CDR3 DNA reads TGTGCCAGCAGTTACTCGATTGGGACCTCTGGAAACACCATATATTTT.

CDR3 nucleotide sequence: TGTGCCAGCACGGCAGCGAGAGTCACAGATACGCAGTATTTT. Amino acid sequence: CASTAARVTDTQYF. The V gene is TRBV2, the J gene TRBJ2-3, with D hard to call. Trimming removed 7 bases from V and 2 bases from J, with 13 bases in between. The CDR3 totals 14 residues. Germline CDR1 is SNHLY and CDR2 is FYNNEI.

In this sample, this clone turned up once. The J gene is TRBJ1-2, the V gene TRBV18; D not resolved. The CDR3 is 15 amino acids. V was trimmed by 3 bases and J by 4 bases, leaving 15 bases between them. Germline CDR1 is KGHSH and CDR2 is LQKENI. This CDR3 is CASSPSTALVYGYTF. For the CDR3, the DNA is TGTGCCAGCTCACCCTCAACCGCCCTAGTCTATGGCTACACCTTC. The full variable domain, its missing parts supplied by reference TRBV18 and TRBJ1-2, is NAGVMQNPRHLVRRRGQEARLRCSPMKGHSHVYWYRQLPEEGLKFMVYLQKENIIDESGMPKERFSAEFPKEGPSILRIQQVVRGDSAAYFCASSPSTALVYGYTFGSGTRLTVV.

The rearrangement uses TRBV27 and TRBJ1-4, with 8 bases that match TRBD1. Germline trimming cut 5 bases from V and 4 bases from J; bases unmatched to any gene: 6. CDR1 and CDR2 (germline): MNHEY, SMNVEV (reference sequence). CDR3 length: 15 amino acids. The CDR3 DNA reads TGTGCCAGCAGTCTCAGGGGGCTGTTTAATGAAAAACTGTTTTTT. This encodes CASSLRGLFNEKLFF.

This sequence joins TRBV18 and TRBJ1-5; D call uncertain. The CDR3 spans 15 residues. The germline gives CDR1 KGHSH, CDR2 LQKENI. V dropped 3 bases and J dropped 6 bases, with 15 bases sitting between them. CDR3 coding DNA: TGTGCCAGCTCACCTCGGGAGCAGGCGGCTCAGCCCCAGCATTTT. Protein: CASSPREQAAQPQHF.

This chain links TRBV11-3 with TRBJ1-2, with D tentatively TRBD1 (6 bases). Germline V gene lookup returns CDR1 SGHNT and CDR2 YENEEA. The CDR3 has 17 residues. V gave up 6 bases and J gave up 2 bases, with 22 bases separating them. CDR3 coding DNA: TGTGCCAGCAGGTGGTTGGTCCCGTACAGGGCCAACTATGGCTACACCTTC. It encodes CASRWLVPYRANYGYTF.